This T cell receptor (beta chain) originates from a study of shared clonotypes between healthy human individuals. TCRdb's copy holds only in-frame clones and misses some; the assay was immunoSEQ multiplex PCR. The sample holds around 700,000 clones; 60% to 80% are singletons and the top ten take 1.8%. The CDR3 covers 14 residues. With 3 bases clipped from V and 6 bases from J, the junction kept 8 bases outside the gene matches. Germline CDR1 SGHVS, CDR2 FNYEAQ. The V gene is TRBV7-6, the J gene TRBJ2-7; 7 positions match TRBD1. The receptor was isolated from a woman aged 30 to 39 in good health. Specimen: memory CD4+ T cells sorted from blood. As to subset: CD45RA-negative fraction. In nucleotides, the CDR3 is TGTGCCAGCAGCTTGCAGGGGGTATCTGGCGAGCAGTACTTC. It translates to CASSLQGVSGEQYF.